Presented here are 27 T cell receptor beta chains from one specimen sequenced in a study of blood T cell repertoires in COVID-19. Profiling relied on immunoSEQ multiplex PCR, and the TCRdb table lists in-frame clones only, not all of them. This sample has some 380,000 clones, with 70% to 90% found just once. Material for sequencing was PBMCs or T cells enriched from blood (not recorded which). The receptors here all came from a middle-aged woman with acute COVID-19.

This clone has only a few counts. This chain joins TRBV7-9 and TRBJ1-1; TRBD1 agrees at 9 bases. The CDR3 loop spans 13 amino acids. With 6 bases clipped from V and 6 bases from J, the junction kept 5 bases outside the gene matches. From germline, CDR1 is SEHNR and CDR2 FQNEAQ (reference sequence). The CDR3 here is CASSIDRGAEAFF. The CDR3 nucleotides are TGTGCCAGCAGTATCGACAGGGGGGCTGAAGCTTTCTTT.

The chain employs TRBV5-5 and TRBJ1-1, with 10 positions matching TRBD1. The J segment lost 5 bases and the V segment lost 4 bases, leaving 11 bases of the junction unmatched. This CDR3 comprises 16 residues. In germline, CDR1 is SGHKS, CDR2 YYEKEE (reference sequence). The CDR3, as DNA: TGTGCCAGCAGCGAGAGACAGGGGGCGGGCCGAACTGAAGCTTTCTTT. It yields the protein CASSERQGAGRTEAFF.

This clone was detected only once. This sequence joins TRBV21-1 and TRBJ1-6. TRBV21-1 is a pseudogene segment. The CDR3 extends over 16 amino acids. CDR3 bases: TGTGCCAGCAGCAAAGAGAGGTCCCACTATAATTCACCCCTCCACTTT. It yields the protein CASSKERSHYNSPLHF.

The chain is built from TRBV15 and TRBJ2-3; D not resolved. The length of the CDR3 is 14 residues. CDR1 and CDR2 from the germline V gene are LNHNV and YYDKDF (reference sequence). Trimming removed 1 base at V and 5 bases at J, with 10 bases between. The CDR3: CATSRGLTLDTQYF. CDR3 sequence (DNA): TGTGCCACCAGCAGAGGACTCACTCTAGATACGCAGTATTTT.

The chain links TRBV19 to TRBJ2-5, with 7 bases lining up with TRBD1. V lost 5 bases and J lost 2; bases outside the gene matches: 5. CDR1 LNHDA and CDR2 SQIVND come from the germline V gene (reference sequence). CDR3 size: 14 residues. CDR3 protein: CASSRRQGQETQYF. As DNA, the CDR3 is TGTGCCAGTAGTCGCAGACAGGGTCAAGAGACCCAGTACTTC.

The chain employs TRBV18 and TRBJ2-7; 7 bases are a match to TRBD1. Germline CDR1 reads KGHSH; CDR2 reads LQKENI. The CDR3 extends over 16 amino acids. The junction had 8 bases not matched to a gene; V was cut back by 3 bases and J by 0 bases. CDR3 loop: CASSPQSTGSSYEQYF. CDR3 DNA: TGTGCCAGCTCACCTCAATCGACAGGGAGCTCCTACGAGCAGTACTTC.

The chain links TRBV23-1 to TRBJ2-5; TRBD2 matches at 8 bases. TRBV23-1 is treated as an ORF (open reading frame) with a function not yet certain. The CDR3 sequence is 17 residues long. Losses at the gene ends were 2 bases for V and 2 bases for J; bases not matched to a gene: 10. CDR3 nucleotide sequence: TGCGCCAGCAGTCAAAGACGAGCGGGGGCTGAACAAGAGACCCAGTACTTC. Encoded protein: CASSQRRAGAEQETQYF.

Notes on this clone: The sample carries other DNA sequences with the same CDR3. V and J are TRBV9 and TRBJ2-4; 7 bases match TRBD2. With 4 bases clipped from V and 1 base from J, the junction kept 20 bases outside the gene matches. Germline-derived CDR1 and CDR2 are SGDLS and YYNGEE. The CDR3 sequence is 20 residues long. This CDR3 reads CASSPSGLARGERAKNIQYF. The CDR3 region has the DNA TGTGCCAGCAGCCCCTCAGGCTTAGCCCGGGGGGAGAGGGCCAAAAACATTCAGTACTTC.

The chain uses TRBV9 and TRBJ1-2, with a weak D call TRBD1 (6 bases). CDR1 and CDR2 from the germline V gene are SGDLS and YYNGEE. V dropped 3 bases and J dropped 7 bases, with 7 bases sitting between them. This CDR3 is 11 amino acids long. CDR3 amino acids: CASSARGGYTF. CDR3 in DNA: TGTGCCAGCAGCGCCAGGGGTGGCTACACCTTC.

The CDR3 bases are TGTGCCAGCTCACCCCCACAGGGGACCCTTCCAGAGACCCAGTACTTC. Translated: CASSPPQGTLPETQYF. The V call is TRBV18, the J call TRBJ2-5; 7 nucleotides agree with TRBD1. J was trimmed by 4 bases and V by 3 bases; bases with no gene match: 11. This CDR3 contains 16 residues. Germline V lookup: CDR1 KGHSH, CDR2 LQKENI.

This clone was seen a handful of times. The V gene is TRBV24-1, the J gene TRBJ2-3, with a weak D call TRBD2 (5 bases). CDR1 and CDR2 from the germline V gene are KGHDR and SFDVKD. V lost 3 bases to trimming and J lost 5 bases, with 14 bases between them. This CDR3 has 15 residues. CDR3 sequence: CATSDEASSRDTQYF. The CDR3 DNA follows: TGTGCCACCAGTGATGAGGCTAGCTCTAGAGATACGCAGTATTTT.

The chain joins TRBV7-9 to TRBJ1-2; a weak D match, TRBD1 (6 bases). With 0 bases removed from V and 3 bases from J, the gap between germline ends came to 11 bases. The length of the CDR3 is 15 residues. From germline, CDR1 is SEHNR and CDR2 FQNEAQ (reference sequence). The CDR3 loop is CASSLAQGGHYGYTF. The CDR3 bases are TGTGCCAGCAGCTTAGCGCAAGGGGGTCACTATGGCTACACCTTC.

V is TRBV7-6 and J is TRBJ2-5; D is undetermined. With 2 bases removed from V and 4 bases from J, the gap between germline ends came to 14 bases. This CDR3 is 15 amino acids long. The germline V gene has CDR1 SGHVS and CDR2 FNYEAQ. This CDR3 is CASSLPPWRSETQYF. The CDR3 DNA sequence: TGTGCCAGCAGCTTACCTCCATGGCGGTCAGAGACCCAGTACTTC. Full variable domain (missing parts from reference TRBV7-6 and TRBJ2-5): GAGVSQSPRYKVTKRGQDVALRCDPISGHVSLYWYRQALGQGPEFLTYFNYEAQQDKSGLPNDRFSAERPEGSISTLTIQRTEQRDSAMYRCASSLPPWRSETQYFGPGTRLLVL.

The CDR3 DNA reads as TGTGCCAGCAGCTTAGGAGGGGGGGCGCGTGAGCAGTACTTC. Residues: CASSLGGGAREQYF. The chain uses TRBV7-2 and TRBJ2-7; D is perhaps TRBD2 (7 bases). V lost 1 base, J lost 7 bases, and 14 bases lay in between. Looked up from germline, CDR1 is SGHTA and CDR2 is FQGNSA. The CDR3 has 14 amino acids.

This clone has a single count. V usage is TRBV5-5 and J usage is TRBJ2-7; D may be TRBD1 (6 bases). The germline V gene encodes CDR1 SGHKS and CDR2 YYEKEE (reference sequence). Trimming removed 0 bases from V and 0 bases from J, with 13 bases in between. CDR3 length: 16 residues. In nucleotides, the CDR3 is TGTGCCAGCAGCTTGGAAGGGAACAGGGACTCCTACGAGCAGTACTTC. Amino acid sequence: CASSLEGNRDSYEQYF.

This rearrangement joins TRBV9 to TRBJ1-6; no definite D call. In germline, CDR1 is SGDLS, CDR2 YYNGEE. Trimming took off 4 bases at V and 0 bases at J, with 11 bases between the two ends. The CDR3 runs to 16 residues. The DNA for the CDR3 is TGTGCCAGCAGCCCCCCTGGGAGCTCCTATAATTCACCCCTCCACTTT. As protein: CASSPPGSSYNSPLHF.

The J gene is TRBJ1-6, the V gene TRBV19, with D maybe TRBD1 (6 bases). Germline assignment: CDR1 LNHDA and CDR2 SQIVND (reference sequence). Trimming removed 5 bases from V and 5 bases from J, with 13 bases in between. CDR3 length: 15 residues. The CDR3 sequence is CASSPNREHNSPLHF. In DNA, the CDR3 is TGTGCCAGTAGTCCGAACAGGGAACATAATTCACCCCTCCACTTT.

DNA for the CDR3: TGTGCCAGTAGTGGACCAGGGGGAATGAACACTGAAGCTTTCTTT. Protein: CASSGPGGMNTEAFF. The V gene is TRBV19, the J gene TRBJ1-1; the match to TRBD1 covers 7 bases. The J segment lost 0 bases and the V segment lost 5 bases, leaving 6 bases of the junction unmatched. Looked up from germline, CDR1 is LNHDA and CDR2 is SQIVND (reference sequence). The CDR3 contains 15 residues.

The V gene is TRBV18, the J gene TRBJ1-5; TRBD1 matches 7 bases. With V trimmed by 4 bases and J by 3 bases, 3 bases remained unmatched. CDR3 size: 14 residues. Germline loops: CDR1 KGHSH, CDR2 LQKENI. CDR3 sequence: CASSLTGDNQPQHF. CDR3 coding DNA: TGTGCCAGCTCACTCACAGGGGACAATCAGCCCCAGCATTTT.

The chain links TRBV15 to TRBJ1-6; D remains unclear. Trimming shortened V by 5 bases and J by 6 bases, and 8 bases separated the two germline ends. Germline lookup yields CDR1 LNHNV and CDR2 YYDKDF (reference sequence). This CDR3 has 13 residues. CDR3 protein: CATSEELNSPLHF. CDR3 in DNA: TGTGCCACCAGCGAGGAGCTTAATTCACCCCTCCACTTT.

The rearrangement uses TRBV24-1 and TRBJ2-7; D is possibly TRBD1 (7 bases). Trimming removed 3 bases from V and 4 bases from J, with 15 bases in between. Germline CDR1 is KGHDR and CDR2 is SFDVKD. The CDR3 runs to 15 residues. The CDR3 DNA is TGTGCCACCAGTGATCCCAAGACAGGGAGGTACGAGCAGTACTTC. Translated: CATSDPKTGRYEQYF.

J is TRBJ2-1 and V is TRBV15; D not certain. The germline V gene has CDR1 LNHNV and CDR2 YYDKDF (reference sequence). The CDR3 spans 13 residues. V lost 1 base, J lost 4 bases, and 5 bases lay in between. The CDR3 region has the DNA TGTGCCACCAGCAGAGGGAGTTACAATGAGCAGTTCTTC. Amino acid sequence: CATSRGSYNEQFF.

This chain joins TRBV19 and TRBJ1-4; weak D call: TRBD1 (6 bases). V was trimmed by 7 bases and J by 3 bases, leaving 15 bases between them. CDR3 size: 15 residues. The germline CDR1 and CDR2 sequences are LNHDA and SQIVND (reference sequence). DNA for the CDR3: TGTGCCAGTACAGAAAAGGGGGGGCCTAATGAAAAACTGTTTTTT. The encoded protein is CASTEKGGPNEKLFF.

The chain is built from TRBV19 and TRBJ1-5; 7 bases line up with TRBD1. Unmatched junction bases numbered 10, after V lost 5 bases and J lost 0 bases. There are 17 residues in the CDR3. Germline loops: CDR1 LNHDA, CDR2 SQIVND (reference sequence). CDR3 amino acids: CASSWGQIKYSNQPQHF. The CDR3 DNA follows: TGTGCCAGTAGTTGGGGACAGATTAAATATAGCAATCAGCCCCAGCATTTT.

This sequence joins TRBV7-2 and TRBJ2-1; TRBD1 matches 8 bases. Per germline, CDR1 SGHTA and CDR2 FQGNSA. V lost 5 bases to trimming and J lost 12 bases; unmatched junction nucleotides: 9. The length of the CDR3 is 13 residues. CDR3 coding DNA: TGTGCCAGCAGCCCCCATGGACAGGGCCGGCAGTTCTTC. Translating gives CASSPHGQGRQFF. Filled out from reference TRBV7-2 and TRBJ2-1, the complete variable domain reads GAGVSQSPSNKVTEKGKDVELRCDPISGHTALYWYRQSLGQGLEFLIYFQGNSAPDKSGLPSDRFSAERTGGSVSTLTIQRTQQEDSAVYLCASSPHGQGRQFFGPGTRLTVL.

The CDR3 spells CASSRQGSDNSPLHF. DNA for the CDR3: TGTGCCAGCAGTCGACAGGGATCTGATAATTCACCCCTCCACTTT. The chain has TRBV6-5 and TRBJ1-6, with TRBD1 identical over 7 bases. The CDR3 covers 15 residues. The germline V gene has CDR1 MNHEY and CDR2 SVGAGI. Germline trimming cut 5 bases from V and 5 bases from J; bases unmatched to any gene: 6.

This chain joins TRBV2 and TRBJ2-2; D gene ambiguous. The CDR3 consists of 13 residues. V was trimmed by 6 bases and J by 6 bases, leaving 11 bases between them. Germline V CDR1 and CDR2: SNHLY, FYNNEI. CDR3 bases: TGTGCCAGCAGAAACAGTCCCCCCGGGGAGCTGTTTTTT. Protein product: CASRNSPPGELFF.